This T cell receptor beta chain was sequenced in a study of shared clonotypes between healthy human individuals. Across the whole study: There were three CD4 naive, three CD4 memory, two CD8 naive and one CD8 memory plates per donor. Findings and limits, study-wide: The generation probabilities recorded for non-shared clonotypes fell below those of clonotypes shared by all four donors.

The protocol was immunoSEQ multiplex PCR, while the TCRdb copy is restricted to in-frame clones and leaves out a portion. The data show under 1,100,000 clones, about 77% seen once. The germline CDR1 and CDR2 sequences are MNHEY and SVGAGI. This CDR3 has 15 amino acids. Trimming left V 0 bases short and J 11 bases short, with 16 bases between. Regarding this clone: As yet, its antigen is unknown.

Sequencing was carried out using memory CD4+ T cells sorted from blood. Subset given: CD45RA-negative fraction. The clonotype was recovered from a man aged 18 to 30 in good health. The rearrangement joins TRBV6-5 to TRBJ2-2; tentatively, D is TRBD1 (6 bases). The CDR3 sequence: CASSYSQGYESELFF. The CDR3 DNA is TGTGCCAGCAGTTACTCGCAGGGGTACGAGTCCGAGCTGTTTTTT.